A selection of T cell receptor beta chains follows, all from one sample in a study of a mutant IDH1 vaccine in newly diagnosed glioma. Clones were read by immunoSEQ multiplex PCR, and TCRdb kept only the in-frame ones, dropping some. The sample yields approximately 41,000 clones, over 70% seen once. Antigens of these TCRs are unknown. The sample consisted of PBMCs, taken from a glioma patient whose treatment included an IDH1 peptide vaccine. The receptors derive from a woman in her forties with glioma. Some clones in this sample may be carry-over from other donors' samples. Both conserved end residues are part of each CDR3. A D gene is named only where the DNA matches it firmly. Rows give clone size only sometimes, using once, few, many, or a class for an expanded clone.

>TRBV20-1|-|TRBJ1-1|-
CSPFDGEAFF
TGCAGTCCCTTCGACGGTGAAGCTTTCTTT
>TRBV10-2|TRBD1|TRBJ1-6|-
CASRGQAPFNSPLHF
TGCGCCAGCAGAGGACAGGCTCCGTTTAATTCACCCCTCCACTTT
>TRBV5-1|-|TRBJ1-3|-
CASSLPRDNSGNTIYF
TGCGCCAGCAGCTTACCCAGGGACAACTCTGGAAACACCATATATTTT
>TRBV7-2|TRBD2|TRBJ2-1|-
CASSHGLAAYNEQFF
TGTGCCAGCAGCCACGGGCTAGCGGCTTACAATGAGCAGTTCTTC
>TRBV7-9|TRBD1|TRBJ2-2|-
CASRRFGQGGTGELFF
TGTGCCAGCAGACGCTTCGGACAGGGCGGCACCGGGGAGCTGTTTTTT
>TRBV7-2|-|TRBJ2-5|once
CASSLAQSPGKETQYF
TGTGCCAGCAGCTTAGCCCAATCACCGGGGAAAGAGACCCAGTACTTC
>TRBV5-6|TRBD1|TRBJ1-1|-
CASSDRGRAEAFF
TGTGCCAGCAGCGACAGGGGCCGGGCTGAAGCTTTCTTT
>TRBV4-2|TRBD1|TRBJ2-7|medium-sized
CASSQTGGRDEQYF
TGTGCCAGCAGCCAAACAGGGGGCCGGGACGAGCAGTACTTC
>TRBV7-2|-|TRBJ2-1|-
CASSPAVRSQFF
TGTGCCAGCAGCCCAGCGGTCCGGAGTCAGTTCTTC
>TRBV7-2|-|TRBJ1-1|-
CASSWSGNTEAFF
TGTGCCAGCAGCTGGTCAGGGAACACTGAAGCTTTCTTT
>TRBV19|TRBD2|TRBJ2-5|-
CASSIVETGGNRETQYF
TGTGCCAGTAGTATAGTTGAGACGGGAGGAAATAGGGAGACCCAGTACTTC
>TRBV10-3|-|TRBJ2-7|-
CAIRLGDISPEQYF
TGTGCCATACGTCTAGGGGACATCTCACCCGAGCAGTACTTC
>TRBV6-1|TRBD1|TRBJ2-7|-
CASSVVKGTGAYEQYF
TGTGCCAGCAGTGTAGTAAAGGGGACAGGGGCCTACGAGCAGTACTTC
>TRBV4-1|-|TRBJ1-5|-
CASSQDAGGNQPQHF
TGCGCCAGCAGCCAAGACGCCGGCGGCAATCAGCCCCAGCATTTT
>TRBV14|-|TRBJ1-6|-
CASSQELRDSPLHF
TGTGCCAGCAGCCAAGAACTTAGAGATTCACCCCTCCACTTT
>TRBV5-1|-|TRBJ1-5|few
CASSLGAGNQPQHF
TGCGCCAGCAGCTTGGGGGCGGGCAATCAGCCCCAGCATTTT
>TRBV5-1|-|TRBJ2-5|-
CASSIQETQYF
TGCGCCAGCAGCATACAAGAGACCCAGTACTTC
>TRBV5-3|TRBD2|TRBJ2-1|once
CARSLTSGANSYNEQFF
TGTGCCAGAAGCTTGACTAGCGGGGCTAACTCCTACAATGAGCAGTTCTTC
>TRBV10-3|TRBD1|TRBJ1-2|-
CATQGDLNGYTF
TGTGCCACCCAGGGGGATTTAAATGGCTACACCTTC
>TRBV29-1|-|TRBJ1-1|-
CSVAWGVGAFF
TGCAGCGTTGCCTGGGGGGTGGGAGCTTTCTTT
>TRBV6-5|TRBD2|TRBJ2-1|-
CASSSPSGGPEQFF
TGTGCCAGCAGTTCTCCTAGCGGGGGCCCTGAGCAGTTCTTC
>TRBV10-3|-|TRBJ2-6|-
CAITGTVVSGANVLTF
TGTGCCATAACCGGGACGGTGGTCTCTGGGGCCAACGTCCTGACTTTC
>TRBV9|TRBD2|TRBJ2-7|-
CASSSGTSYEQYF
TGTGCCAGCAGCTCCGGGACTAGCTACGAGCAGTACTTC
>TRBV5-7|-|TRBJ1-1|-
CASSPGGGSEAFF
TGTGCCAGCAGCCCTGGAGGGGGTTCTGAAGCTTTCTTT
>TRBV5-5|TRBD2|TRBJ2-7|-
CASSLVREGTYEQYF
TGTGCCAGCAGCTTGGTCCGGGAGGGGACCTACGAGCAGTACTTC
>TRBV5-1|TRBD1|TRBJ1-2|-
CASSPRGPGGYTF
TGCGCCAGCAGCCCCAGGGGGCCGGGTGGCTACACCTTC
>TRBV4-1|TRBD1|TRBJ2-2|-
CASSQGDRGPVGELFF
TGCGCCAGCAGCCAAGGGGACAGGGGGCCTGTCGGGGAGCTGTTTTTT
>TRBV10-3|-|TRBJ1-2|-
CAISEPEQPNYGYTF
TGTGCCATCAGTGAGCCAGAACAGCCTAACTATGGCTACACCTTC
>TRBV9|-|TRBJ1-1|-
CASSVNEGGFKAFF
TGTGCCAGCAGCGTAAATGAAGGAGGATTTAAAGCTTTCTTT
>TRBV5-6|-|TRBJ2-7|-
CASSHLIHEQYF
TGTGCCAGCAGTCACTTGATCCACGAGCAGTACTTC
>TRBV4-1|-|TRBJ2-3|once
CASSQEGRSTDTQYF
TGCGCCAGCAGCCAAGAGGGTAGGAGTACAGATACGCAGTATTTT
>TRBV11-3|TRBD2|TRBJ2-2|-
CASSHTSGIVSGELFF
TGTGCCAGCAGCCATACTAGCGGGATAGTGTCGGGGGAGCTGTTTTTT
>TRBV19|-|TRBJ1-2|-
CASSFAPGRGYTF
TGTGCCAGTAGTTTTGCTCCGGGAAGGGGCTACACCTTC
>TRBV29-1|TRBD1|TRBJ1-1|few
CSAGGQGNTEAFF
TGCAGCGCAGGCGGACAGGGGAACACTGAAGCTTTCTTT
>TRBV9|-|TRBJ1-2|-
CASSNTGSFVYGYTF
TGTGCCAGCAGTAATACAGGATCCTTCGTCTATGGCTACACCTTC
>TRBV5-1|-|TRBJ2-5|-
CASSLGTGETQYF
TGCGCCAGCAGCTTGGGCACAGGAGAGACCCAGTACTTC
>TRBV2|-|TRBJ2-2|-
CASSRGPPGTGELFF
TGTGCCAGCAGCCGGGGACCTCCGGGCACCGGGGAGCTGTTTTTT
>TRBV20-1|-|TRBJ2-7|once
CSTSDYEQYF
TGCAGTACTTCTGACTACGAGCAGTACTTC
>TRBV4-1|-|TRBJ2-5|-
CASSSLGRDFKETQYF
TGCGCCAGCAGCAGCCTCGGGCGGGACTTTAAAGAGACCCAGTACTTC
>TRBV15|TRBD1|TRBJ2-2|once
CATRPRDRGTEMAGELFF
TGTGCCACCAGGCCGAGGGACAGGGGGACCGAGATGGCCGGGGAGCTGTTTTTT
>TRBV4-1|-|TRBJ1-2|-
CASSQDRGGSTF
TGCGCCAGCAGCCAAGATCGAGGGGGAAGCACCTTC
>TRBV4-2|TRBD1|TRBJ1-1|-
CASSRDRLTEAFF
TGTGCCAGCAGCCGGGACAGACTCACTGAAGCTTTCTTT
>TRBV13|TRBD1|TRBJ2-3|-
CASSLGGTGLNTQYF
TGTGCCAGCAGCTTAGGCGGGACAGGGCTGAATACGCAGTATTTT
>TRBV29-1|-|TRBJ2-7|-
CSVEVGRGYEQYF
TGCAGCGTTGAAGTGGGGCGCGGATACGAGCAGTACTTC
>TRBV29-1|-|TRBJ1-1|-
CSVGGADTEAFF
TGCAGCGTTGGAGGGGCCGACACTGAAGCTTTCTTT
>TRBV5-4|-|TRBJ1-3|-
CASSLAEGFGNTIYF
TGTGCCAGCAGCTTGGCCGAGGGTTTCGGAAACACCATATATTTT
>TRBV7-2|-|TRBJ2-5|-
CASSLNGVRVETQYF
TGTGCCAGCAGCCTCAACGGGGTAAGAGTGGAGACCCAGTACTTC
>TRBV2|TRBD2|TRBJ2-1|-
CASSPGLEIDNEQFF
TGTGCCAGCAGTCCCGGACTAGAAATTGACAATGAGCAGTTCTTC